The 10 T cell receptor beta chains listed next were all sequenced from one sample in a study of OX40 agonist ivuxolimab in advanced cancers. Libraries were prepared by immunoSEQ multiplex PCR; TCRdb keeps only in-frame clonotypes and omits some of them. The table records some 31,000 clones, approximately 89% of them present only once. This specimen consisted of CD4+ or CD8+ T cells sorted from blood, obtained in a trial of the OX40 agonist ivuxolimab. These receptors originate from an adult with an advanced solid tumor such as melanoma, head and neck, liver or kidney cancer.

The J gene is TRBJ2-3, the V gene TRBV7-9; perhaps TRBD1 as D (6 bases). This CDR3 region has 15 residues. The V and J ends lost 5 bases and 2 bases respectively, with 14 bases between them. Germline CDR1 and CDR2: SEHNR and FQNEAQ (reference sequence). Here the CDR3 DNA reads TGTGCCAGCAGCGACCAGGGGTCGGACACAGATACGCAGTATTTT. It yields the protein CASSDQGSDTDTQYF.

The V gene is TRBV4-1, the J gene TRBJ1-5, with D perhaps matching TRBD1 (5 bases). The CDR3 is 14 amino acids. V lost 4 bases, J lost 6 bases, and 13 bases lay in between. The germline V gene encodes CDR1 MGHRA and CDR2 YSYEKL. In nucleotides, the CDR3 is TGCGCCAGCAGCCCTTCAAGGGGCGTTCAGCCCCAGCATTTT. Translated: CASSPSRGVQPQHF.

The chain couples TRBV29-1 to TRBJ1-1; possibly TRBD1 for D (5 bases). V gave up 8 bases and J gave up 4 bases, with 20 bases separating them. In germline, CDR1 is SQVTM, CDR2 ANQGSEA. The CDR3 runs 14 residues. CDR3 region: CSYAETQGGTEAFF. CDR3 nucleotide sequence: TGCAGCTATGCGGAAACGCAGGGAGGCACTGAAGCTTTCTTT.

V is TRBV6-4 and J is TRBJ1-2, with a tentative D call TRBD1 (5 bases). Trimming removed 4 bases at V and 2 bases at J, with 14 bases between. The germline CDR1 and CDR2 sequences are MRHNA and SNTAGT. The CDR3 loop spans 15 amino acids. CDR3 protein: CASSVGRQGNYGYTF. The CDR3 DNA follows: TGTGCCAGCAGTGTCGGTCGTCAGGGCAACTATGGCTACACCTTC.

The rearrangement joins TRBV6-6 to TRBJ1-3; TRBD1 aligns across 7 bases. In germline, CDR1 is MNHNY, CDR2 SVGAGI (reference sequence). The CDR3 has 16 residues. V gave up 0 bases and J gave up 3 bases; unmatched junction bases: 5. In nucleotides, the CDR3 is TGTGCCAGCAGTTACTCGGGTCAGGGGGTTGGAAACACCATATATTTT. Its translation: CASSYSGQGVGNTIYF.

The chain links TRBV6-1 to TRBJ1-2; maybe TRBD1 (5 bases). The CDR3 contains 16 residues. Trimming stripped 2 bases from V and 6 bases from J, with 19 bases between. Germline V gene lookup returns CDR1 MNHNS and CDR2 SASEGT. CDR3 coding DNA: TGTGCCAGCAGTGAATATAAAGCGGGGCCAGACAATGGCTACACCTTC. Translated: CASSEYKAGPDNGYTF.

The chain carries TRBV18 and TRBJ1-4; 7 bases align to TRBD1. CDR1 is KGHSH and CDR2 is LQKENI in the germline V gene. V lost 4 bases, J lost 3 bases, and 17 bases stayed unmatched. The CDR3 spans 19 residues. As DNA, the CDR3 is TGTGCCAGCTCACGGACAGGACCCCCAAGGGGGGTAGCTAATGAAAAACTGTTTTTT. Translated, it gives CASSRTGPPRGVANEKLFF.

This rearrangement joins TRBV11-2 to TRBJ1-2, with unresolved D. There are 15 residues in the CDR3. V lost 1 base to trimming and J lost 5 bases, with 14 bases between them. Germline CDR1 and CDR2: SGHAT and FQNNGV. The CDR3 nucleotides are TGTGCCAGCAGCTTAGGCCACACTGAACTGTATGGCTACACCTTC. Translated, it gives CASSLGHTELYGYTF.

This clone showed up just once. The rearrangement joins TRBV5-6 to TRBJ2-1, with 7 bases aligning to TRBD2. This CDR3 has 15 amino acids. V lost 1 base, J lost 6 bases, and 7 bases stayed unmatched. Germline lookup yields CDR1 SGHDT and CDR2 YYEEEE. In DNA, the CDR3 is TGTGCCAGCAGCTTGTGGGAGGGCCAAGGCAATGAGCAGTTCTTC. As protein: CASSLWEGQGNEQFF.

The chain links TRBV19 to TRBJ1-2; D is undetermined. Looked up from germline, CDR1 is LNHDA and CDR2 is SQIVND (reference sequence). The CDR3 contains 13 residues. V was shortened by 6 bases and J by 4 bases, with 12 bases between the two germline ends. This chain's CDR3 is CASRVSDLYGYTF. The CDR3 DNA sequence: TGTGCCAGTAGGGTCTCAGACCTCTATGGCTACACCTTC.